The following is a T cell receptor beta chain sequence with its context. The CDR3 consists of 14 residues. The germline V gene encodes CDR1 LGHDT and CDR2 YNNKEL (reference sequence). V lost 6 bases to trimming and J lost 2 bases, with 13 bases between them. The entry originates in a study of blood T cell repertoires in COVID-19. The authors' processing: From reference gene primer amplification, estimates of nucleated cell counts were derived. Repertoires were generated with immunoSEQ multiplex PCR, while TCRdb's copy carries only in-frame clones and drops some. That table gives V, J and clone size, and the DNA gave D and trimming. Of approximately 210,000 clones detected, roughly 79% appear once; the ten largest clones hold 15%. Those enrolled, adults aged about 18 to 95 years, came from under 25 US areas. Two negative PCRs, clearance, or symptom resolution had been documented for recovered Cohort 3 donors.

The chain has TRBV3-1 (or the pseudogene TRBV3-2) and TRBJ1-1; tentative D call: TRBD1 (5 bases). Sample: PBMCs or T cells enriched from blood (not recorded which). The clonotype comes from a man between 40 and 49 years old who had recovered from COVID-19. Written as DNA, the CDR3 is TGTGCCAGCAGAGCTACAGACAGAAACACTGAAGCTTTCTTT. Its protein product is CASRATDRNTEAFF.